Listed here are 9 T cell receptor beta chains from one sample, sequenced in a study of T cell repertoires in cytomegalovirus infection. TCRdb redid the calling of the reads with MiXCR, one entry per CDR3 protein. The sample includes almost 500,000 distinct CDR3 sequences, around 11% of them seen just once. Source material: PBMCs. The receptor source for this set is a human donor in good health (CMV status not recorded). Some clones in this sample may be carry-over from other donors' samples.

This clonotype has ten or more counts. The V and J genes are TRBV7-3 and TRBJ1-1; D remains ambiguous. V lost 5 bases and J lost 2, with 12 bases in between. This CDR3 is 14 amino acids long. Germline CDR1 is SGHTA and CDR2 is FQGTGA. The CDR3 sequence: CASSRGGANTEAFF. The CDR3 DNA follows: TGTGCCAGCAGCCGAGGCGGAGCAAACACTGAAGCTTTCTTT. The full variable domain, in which reference TRBV7-3 and TRBJ1-1 provide the parts outside the CDR3, is GAGVSQTPSNKVTEKGKYVELRCDPISGHTALYWYRQSLGQGPEFLIYFQGTGAADDSGLPNDRFFAVRPEGSVSTLKIQRTERGDSAVYLCASSRGGANTEAFFGQGTRLTVV.

In the case of this clonotype: A much larger clone lies one base from this, so it may be a read error. The CDR3 sequence is CASSEAYNSPIHF. For the CDR3, the DNA is TGTGCCAGTAGTGAGGCCTATAATTCACCCATCCACTTT. V is TRBV19 and J is TRBJ1-6; no clear D gene. Germline assignment: CDR1 LNHDA and CDR2 SQIVND (reference sequence). The CDR3 has 13 amino acids.

The chain is built from TRBV10-3 and TRBJ2-1; no clear D. The CDR3 runs to 15 residues. Germline V CDR1 and CDR2: ENHRY, SYGVKD. V dropped 7 bases and J dropped 4 bases, with 17 bases sitting between them. As DNA, the CDR3 is TGTGCCATCAATTTCAGGCCCTCAAGGTACAATGAGCAGTTCTTC. Translation: CAINFRPSRYNEQFF.

This clonotype was observed at least ten times. This chain links TRBV7-3 with TRBJ2-2, with 7 bases that match TRBD1. The J segment lost 6 bases and the V segment lost 3 bases, leaving 10 bases of the junction unmatched. The CDR3 is 16 amino acids. CDR1 is SGHTA, CDR2 FQGTGA, per germline. This CDR3 reads CASSFSNRQGPGELFF. CDR3 in DNA: TGTGCCAGCAGCTTTTCTAATCGACAGGGACCCGGGGAGCTGTTTTTT.

This clonotype came up many times. The rearrangement links TRBV7-2 to TRBJ2-7; no reliable D call. The V gene's germline CDR1 is SGHTA and CDR2 FQGNSA. The CDR3 runs 13 residues. Trimming took 0 bases from V and 3 from J, leaving 6 bases between them. The CDR3 is CASSLALHYEQYF. As DNA, the CDR3 is TGTGCCAGCAGCTTAGCGCTCCACTACGAGCAGTACTTC.

This clonotype occurred a few times. This chain uses TRBV3-1 with TRBJ2-2; D gene uncertain. With 3 bases removed from V and 6 bases from J, the gap between germline ends came to 8 bases. This CDR3 is 13 amino acids long. Germline loops: CDR1 LGHDT, CDR2 YNNKEL (reference sequence). CDR3 loop: CASSQTVAGELFF. In DNA form, the CDR3 reads TGTGCCAGCAGCCAGACTGTCGCCGGGGAGCTGTTTTTT.

This clonotype was seen ten or more times. The gene calls are TRBV12-3 or TRBV12-4 and TRBJ2-5; D perhaps matches TRBD2 (6 bases). The CDR3 is 15 amino acids. The V end lost 3 bases, the J end lost 4 bases, and 15 bases lay between the germline ends. The CDR3 nucleotides read TGTGCCAGCAGTTTCTCCGCGGGGACTGGAGAGACCCAGTACTTC. Translation gives CASSFSAGTGETQYF.

Concerning this clonotype: This may come from a read error, since a much larger clone is one base off. The chain links TRBV2 to TRBJ2-7, with D unresolved. This CDR3 contains 15 residues. Germline V lookup: CDR1 SNHLY, CDR2 FYNNEI. The CDR3 reads CARSEAMITYYEQYF. The CDR3 DNA reads as TGTGCCAGAAGTGAAGCGATGATTACTTACTACGAGCAGTACTTC.

This clonotype was observed at least ten times. The V and J genes are TRBV28 and TRBJ2-2; 13 bases match TRBD2. Unmatched junction bases numbered 12, after V lost 5 bases and J lost 3 bases. There are 19 residues in the CDR3. CDR1 is MDHEN, CDR2 SYDVKM, per germline. The CDR3: CASSPPGLAGERDTGELFF. The CDR3 region has the DNA TGTGCCAGCAGTCCCCCCGGACTAGCGGGAGAGCGGGACACCGGGGAGCTGTTTTTT.